The T cell receptor (beta chain) under discussion was sequenced for a study of T-cell memory formation after mild COVID-19. Study-level information: For the most part, TCR clusters were specific to one donor.

Each CDR3 protein gets one entry after TCRdb re-called the 5' RACE reads with MiXCR. The data contain approximately 240,000 distinct CDR3 sequences, around 17% of them singletons. This clonotype was observed many times. The CDR3 loop spans 14 amino acids. Looked up from germline, CDR1 is SGHDT and CDR2 is YYEEEE. V was shortened by 5 bases and J by 2 bases, with 13 bases between the two germline ends. The sample was PBMCs or a T cell subset sorted from them (not recorded which). This TCR was sampled from a man in his late teens or twenties who had mild COVID-19 (a few samples of this study predate the infection). Cell type and time point are not known. The chain recombines TRBV5-6 with TRBJ1-1; D is possibly TRBD1 (6 bases). The CDR3 DNA reads TGTGCCAGCAGGTCTTGGACAGCTAACACTGAAGCTTTCTTT. It yields the protein CASRSWTANTEAFF. Combining the CDR3 with reference TRBV5-6 and TRBJ1-1 gives the whole variable domain DAGVTQSPTHLIKTRGQQVTLRCSPKSGHDTVSWYQQALGQGPQFIFQYYEEEERQRGNFPDRFSGHQFPNYSSELNVNALLLGDSALYLCASRSWTANTEAFFGQGTRLTVV.